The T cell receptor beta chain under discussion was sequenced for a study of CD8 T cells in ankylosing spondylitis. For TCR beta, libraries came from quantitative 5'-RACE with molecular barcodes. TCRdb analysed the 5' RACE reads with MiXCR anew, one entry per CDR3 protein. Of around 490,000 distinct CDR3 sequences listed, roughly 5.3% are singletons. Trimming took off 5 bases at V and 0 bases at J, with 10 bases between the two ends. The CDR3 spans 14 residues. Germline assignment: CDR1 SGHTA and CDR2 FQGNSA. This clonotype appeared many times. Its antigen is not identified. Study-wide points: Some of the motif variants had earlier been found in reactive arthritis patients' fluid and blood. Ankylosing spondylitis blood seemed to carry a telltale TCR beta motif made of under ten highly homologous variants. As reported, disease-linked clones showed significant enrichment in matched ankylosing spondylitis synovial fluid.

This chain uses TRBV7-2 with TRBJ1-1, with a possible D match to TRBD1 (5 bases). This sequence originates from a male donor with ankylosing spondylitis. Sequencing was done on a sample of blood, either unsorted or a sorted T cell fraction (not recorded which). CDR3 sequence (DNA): TGTGCCAGCAGCCTGACAGCCATGAACACTGAAGCTTTCTTT. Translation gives CASSLTAMNTEAFF. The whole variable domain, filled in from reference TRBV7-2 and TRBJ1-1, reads GAGVSQSPSNKVTEKGKDVELRCDPISGHTALYWYRQSLGQGLEFLIYFQGNSAPDKSGLPSDRFSAERTGGSVSTLTIQRTQQEDSAVYLCASSLTAMNTEAFFGQGTRLTVV.